This TCR beta chain was sequenced in a study of blood T cells in healthy people across ages. Combining a sample-barcoded 5' primer with a J-beta primer mix, a second PCR ran for 7 to 11 cycles. TCRdb called the 5' RACE reads again in MiXCR, with one record for every CDR3 protein. The sample holds about 1 million distinct CDR3 sequences, under 45% seen once. Regarding this clonotype: Its target is unknown.

Germline CDR1 reads SNHLY; CDR2 reads FYNNEI. The CDR3 is 15 residues long. Findings and limits, study-wide: Naive CD4+ cells and diversity were both higher in long-lived donors than in aged donors.

The sample consisted of blood. This TCR was recovered from a woman aged 55 to 70 in good health. The chain is built from TRBV2 and TRBJ2-4, with D tentatively TRBD2 (6 bases). The DNA end favors TRBJ2-7, so the J call may be wrong. The CDR3 sequence is CASSGSGLTTYEQYF. CDR3 bases: TGTGCCAGCAGTGGCTCCGGACTAACCACCTACGAGCAGTACTTC.